These 32 T cell receptor beta chains came from one sample sequenced in a study of T cell changes during pregnancy in multiple sclerosis. The protocol was immunoSEQ multiplex PCR, while the TCRdb copy is restricted to in-frame clones and leaves out a portion. The sample has under 85,000 clones, just over 90% seen once. Material: peripheral blood, obtained in the third trimester of pregnancy. The receptor set was obtained from a female donor with multiple sclerosis, enrolled in a pregnancy study.

This clone has a handful of counts. The chain couples TRBV9 to TRBJ2-7; a weak D match, TRBD2 (6 bases). V was pared by 9 bases and J by 3 bases, with 25 bases between. The CDR3 runs 16 residues. Germline CDR1 reads SGDLS; CDR2 reads YYNGEE. The DNA for the CDR3 is TGTGCCACCTTCGTGAAGGGGCTGGGCGGGGACTACGAGCAGTACTTC. Residues: CATFVKGLGGDYEQYF.

The J gene is TRBJ2-5, the V gene TRBV7-6; TRBD1 might be the D (6 bases). This CDR3 has 15 amino acids. Deletions cut 6 bases from V and 3 bases from J, with 17 bases between. The germline V gene has CDR1 SGHVS and CDR2 FNYEAQ. CDR3 bases: TGTGCCAGCAGTTTTACAGGGTCTGTTGAAGAGACCCAGTACTTC. Encoded protein: CASSFTGSVEETQYF. Using reference TRBV7-6 and TRBJ2-5 for the parts outside the CDR3, the full variable domain is GAGVSQSPRYKVTKRGQDVALRCDPISGHVSLYWYRQALGQGPEFLTYFNYEAQQDKSGLPNDRFSAERPEGSISTLTIQRTEQRDSAMYRCASSFTGSVEETQYFGPGTRLLVL.

The V call is TRBV12-2, the J call TRBJ1-2; the D segment call TRBD1 is taken from the table without a DNA check. TRBV12-2 is a pseudogene segment. The CDR3 has 15 residues. In DNA form, the CDR3 reads TGTGCAAGTCGCTCGAGCCGGCAGGCCAACTATGGCTACACCTTC. It codes for CASRSSRQANYGYTF.

This clone was seen just once. V and J are TRBV6-1 and TRBJ2-7, with D perhaps TRBD1 (6 bases). The CDR3 has 13 residues. V was shortened by 7 bases and J by 3 bases, with 13 bases between the two germline ends. Germline V CDR1 and CDR2: MNHNS, SASEGT. CDR3 in DNA: TGTGCCAGCACCCGGGACACACACTACGAGCAGTACTTC. It specifies CASTRDTHYEQYF.

The genes are TRBV11-2 and TRBJ2-3; 7 bases fit TRBD1. With V trimmed by 5 bases and J by 3 bases, 8 bases remained unmatched. This CDR3 has 15 residues. Germline V lookup: CDR1 SGHAT, CDR2 FQNNGV. CDR3 sequence reads: CASSRGLGGTDTQYF. Written as DNA, the CDR3 is TGTGCCAGCAGCAGGGGGCTAGGGGGTACAGATACGCAGTATTTT.

This rearrangement joins TRBV6-6 to TRBJ2-7; 7 bases map to TRBD1. Trimming took 6 bases from V and 0 from J; bases not matched to a gene: 5. This CDR3 has 14 amino acids. CDR1 MNHNY and CDR2 SVGAGI come from the germline V gene (reference sequence). The CDR3 loop is CASSVGQFSYEQYF. CDR3 DNA sequence: TGTGCCAGCAGCGTGGGACAGTTCTCCTACGAGCAGTACTTC.

V usage is TRBV6-1 and J usage is TRBJ1-2, with TRBD1 identical over 7 bases. Per germline, CDR1 MNHNS and CDR2 SASEGT. The CDR3 sequence is 15 residues long. The ends lost 5 bases at V and 3 bases at J; junction bases unmatched: 9. CDR3 sequence reads: CASSSGDSGDYGYTF. CDR3 sequence (DNA): TGTGCCAGCAGTTCGGGGGACAGCGGCGACTATGGCTACACCTTC.

The gene calls are TRBV6-5 and TRBJ2-7, with unresolved D. Trimming took 3 bases from V and 5 from J, leaving 17 bases between them. Germline V gene data show CDR1 as MNHEY and CDR2 as SVGAGI. This CDR3 has 15 amino acids. For the CDR3, the DNA is TGTGCCAGCAGTTATGGAGCCCGGAAAGCTAACGAGCAGTACTTC. Its translation is CASSYGARKANEQYF.

The chain uses TRBV18 and TRBJ2-7; 8 positions agree with TRBD1. The CDR3 extends over 16 amino acids. Germline trimming cut 1 base from V and 5 bases from J; bases unmatched to any gene: 10. Germline V gives CDR1 KGHSH, CDR2 LQKENI. The chain's CDR3 is CASSPRDRFAVHEQYF. In nucleotides, the CDR3 is TGTGCCAGCTCACCACGGGACAGGTTTGCCGTCCACGAGCAGTACTTC.

This chain connects TRBV2 to TRBJ2-2, with 9 bases matching TRBD2. CDR1 is SNHLY and CDR2 is FYNNEI in the germline V gene. V lost 6 bases, J lost 8 bases, and 7 bases stayed unmatched. The CDR3 is 14 amino acids. CDR3 sequence: CASRFLAGRGELFF. CDR3 DNA sequence: TGTGCCAGCAGGTTTCTAGCGGGACGTGGGGAGCTGTTTTTT.

The chain couples TRBV2 to TRBJ1-2, with 8 bases matching TRBD1. The germline gives CDR1 SNHLY, CDR2 FYNNEI. The CDR3 has 14 residues. The J segment lost 4 bases and the V segment lost 3 bases, leaving 4 bases of the junction unmatched. CDR3 in amino acids: CASSEQGAGYGYTF. The CDR3 DNA follows: TGTGCCAGCAGTGAGCAGGGGGCTGGCTATGGCTACACCTTC.

The J gene is TRBJ1-1, the V gene TRBV27, with unresolved D. Trimming left V 0 bases short and J 4 bases short, with 9 bases between. CDR1 and CDR2 (germline): MNHEY, SMNVEV (reference sequence). The CDR3 is 14 amino acids. CDR3: CASSLSGIGTEAFF. In nucleotides, the CDR3 is TGTGCCAGCAGTTTATCCGGGATAGGCACTGAAGCTTTCTTT.

This chain links TRBV21-1 with TRBJ2-4; the D call TRBD2 from the table was never checked on the DNA. TRBV21-1 is a listed pseudogene. The CDR3 is 14 amino acids. CDR3 protein: CAPLGRLAKNIQYF. The CDR3, as DNA: TGTGCCCCTCTAGGGAGATTAGCCAAAAACATTCAGTACTTC.

The chain uses TRBV7-9 and TRBJ1-5, with a possible D match to TRBD1 (6 bases). Germline CDR1 reads SEHNR; CDR2 reads FQNEAQ (reference sequence). CDR3 length: 14 amino acids. The ends were cut back, 4 bases at V and 7 bases at J, with 14 bases in the middle. The CDR3 region is CASSSSTGYQPQHF. The CDR3, as DNA: TGTGCCAGCAGCTCCTCAACAGGGTACCAGCCCCAGCATTTT.

This sequence joins TRBV7-9 and TRBJ1-2; the match to TRBD1 covers 8 bases. CDR3 length equals 16 residues. CDR1 is SEHNR, CDR2 FQNEAQ, per germline (reference sequence). Trimming at V came to 2 bases and at J to 4 bases, leaving 9 bases not matched to a gene. The CDR3 region has the DNA TGTGCCAGCAGCTTAAACCAGGGGGCGAGTGGCTATGGCTACACCTTC. It specifies CASSLNQGASGYGYTF.

Notes on this clone: Since a much larger clone is just one base distant, this may be a read error. The sample has other DNA sequences that encode this CDR3 too. This chain connects TRBV5-1 to TRBJ1-1, with TRBD1 matching 8 bases. Germline V gives CDR1 SGHRS, CDR2 YFSETQ. This CDR3 is 14 amino acids long. CDR3 protein: CASSMDRVGTEAFF. The CDR3 DNA reads as TGCGCCAGCAGCATGGACAGGGTTGGCACTGAGGCTTTCTTT.

V and J are TRBV19 and TRBJ1-5; D is unresolved. The CDR3 has 12 amino acids. V was cut by 6 bases and J by 6 bases, with 9 bases left in between. Germline-derived CDR1 and CDR2 are LNHDA and SQIVND (reference sequence). CDR3 region: CASRRSGQPQHF. The CDR3 DNA follows: TGTGCCAGTAGACGATCGGGTCAGCCCCAGCATTTT.

This chain connects TRBV19 to TRBJ1-1; D might be TRBD1 (6 bases). This CDR3 spans 16 amino acids. The germline CDR1 and CDR2 sequences are LNHDA and SQIVND (reference sequence). With 3 bases removed from V and 1 base from J, the gap between germline ends came to 15 bases. CDR3 coding DNA: TGTGCCAGTAGTATCTCCCTCAGGGGAAGGAACACTGAAGCTTTCTTT. Amino acid sequence: CASSISLRGRNTEAFF. The full variable domain, with the rest looked up from reference TRBV19 and TRBJ1-1, is DGGITQSPKYLFRKEGQNVTLSCEQNLNHDAMYWYRQDPGQGLRLIYYSQIVNDFQKGDIAEGYSVSREKKESFPLTVTSAQKNPTAFYLCASSISLRGRNTEAFFGQGTRLTVV.

This clone was detected a few times. The rearrangement joins TRBV27 to TRBJ1-3; D is ambiguous. Germline lookup yields CDR1 MNHEY and CDR2 SMNVEV (reference sequence). V was clipped by 4 bases and J by 7 bases, with 14 bases between them. The CDR3 is 14 residues long. Written as DNA, the CDR3 is TGTGCCAGCAGTTCCTCAGCGGGATCCAACACCATATATTTT. This sequence encodes CASSSSAGSNTIYF.

The rearrangement links TRBV5-1 to TRBJ2-3; TRBD2 agrees at 11 bases. Germline CDR1 is SGHRS and CDR2 is YFSETQ. The CDR3 runs to 14 residues. V shed 7 bases, J shed 0 bases, and the junction held 1 base outside the gene matches. The CDR3 is CASRLAGSTDTQYF. The CDR3 DNA reads TGCGCCAGCCGACTAGCGGGAAGCACAGATACGCAGTATTTT.

The chain has TRBV4-3 and TRBJ2-3; possibly TRBD1 for D (6 bases). The germline V and J ends were trimmed by 0 bases and 2 bases, with 12 bases remaining between them. CDR3 size: 16 residues. Germline V gene data show CDR1 as LGHNA and CDR2 as YSLEER. CDR3 coding DNA: TGCGCCAGCAGCCAAGATCTGAGGACAGACACAGATACGCAGTATTTT. It is translated as CASSQDLRTDTDTQYF.

The V and J genes are TRBV7-2 and TRBJ1-4; D is undetermined. V lost 4 bases, J lost 0 bases, and 12 bases lay in between. This CDR3 is 16 amino acids long. From germline, CDR1 is SGHTA and CDR2 FQGNSA. In nucleotides, the CDR3 is TGTGCCAGCAGCTACCACTCTACAGCAACTAATGAAAAACTGTTTTTT. It encodes CASSYHSTATNEKLFF.

The chain joins TRBV4-3 to TRBJ1-1, with D perhaps matching TRBD1 (6 bases). V was pared by 0 bases and J by 0 bases, with 11 bases between. Germline CDR1 reads LGHNA; CDR2 reads YSLEER. The CDR3 contains 16 residues. Here the CDR3 reads CASSQDVGALNTEAFF. The CDR3 region has the DNA TGCGCCAGCAGCCAAGATGTGGGGGCCTTGAACACTGAAGCTTTCTTT.

The rearrangement uses TRBV6-5 and TRBJ2-3, with D perhaps TRBD1 (6 bases). The CDR3 runs to 13 residues. Trimming shortened V by 6 bases and J by 2 bases, and 9 bases separated the two germline ends. CDR1 is MNHEY and CDR2 is SVGAGI in the germline V gene. The CDR3 DNA sequence: TGTGCCAGCAGACGGACAGTCACAGATACGCAGTATTTT. Amino acid sequence: CASRRTVTDTQYF.

The chain uses TRBV29-1 and TRBJ1-2, with TRBD1 identical over 7 bases. Germline assignment: CDR1 SQVTM and CDR2 ANQGSEA. Trimming cost V 4 bases and J 7 bases; bases outside gene matches: 12. The CDR3 totals 14 residues. The CDR3 nucleotides read TGCAGCGTTGCTGTGAGGGGGCTGGTGACTGGCTACACCTTC. Its translation is CSVAVRGLVTGYTF.

The genes are TRBV5-1 and TRBJ2-7; 7 bases fit TRBD1. The CDR3 consists of 17 residues. Germline values: CDR1 SGHRS, CDR2 YFSETQ. J lost 0 bases, V lost 4 bases, and 13 bases had no gene match. CDR3 coding DNA: TGCGCCAGCAGCCTAGGGACAGACCCGAGGGACTCCTACGAGCAGTACTTC. Translation gives CASSLGTDPRDSYEQYF.

This clone turned up a few times. V is TRBV30 and J is TRBJ1-1; TRBD1 agrees at 10 bases. The V gene's germline CDR1 is GTSNPN and CDR2 SVGIG (reference sequence). The CDR3 is 15 amino acids. J lost 5 bases, V lost 1 base, and 7 bases had no gene match. The CDR3 DNA reads as TGTGCCTGGAGTGGAGACAGGGGGCGAGGAACTGAAGCTTTCTTT. This sequence encodes CAWSGDRGRGTEAFF.

This clone has just one count. V usage is TRBV5-8 and J usage is TRBJ2-2, with 7 bases aligning to TRBD1. The germline V gene has CDR1 SGHTS and CDR2 YDEGEE. The CDR3 consists of 16 residues. With 2 bases clipped from V and 6 bases from J, the junction kept 10 bases outside the gene matches. The CDR3 coding sequence is TGTGCCAGCAGCTTCTCGACAGGGCGAGACGCCGGGGAGCTGTTTTTT. Its protein is CASSFSTGRDAGELFF. Variable domain in full (rest from reference TRBV5-8 and TRBJ2-2): EAGVTQSPTHLIKTRGQQATLRCSPISGHTSVYWYQQALGLGLQFLLWYDEGEERNRGNFPPRFSGRQFPNYSSELNVNALELEDSALYLCASSFSTGRDAGELFFGEGSRLTVL.

This clone was recorded once. The gene calls are TRBV10-3 and TRBJ1-5, with a tentative D call TRBD1 (5 bases). Germline V lookup: CDR1 ENHRY, CDR2 SYGVKD. Trimming pared 2 bases from V and 1 base from J, leaving 15 bases between. The CDR3 covers 17 residues. The DNA for the CDR3 is TGTGCCATCAGTGAGGAACCGGACATATTAAGCAATCAGCCCCAGCATTTT. Protein: CAISEEPDILSNQPQHF.

This clone showed up just once. The chain combines TRBV7-9 with TRBJ1-5; 9 bases fit TRBD1. The CDR3 has 15 amino acids. V dropped 4 bases and J dropped 2; count of bases not matched to a gene: 3. Germline-derived CDR1 and CDR2 are SEHNR and FQNEAQ (reference sequence). The CDR3: CASSSGQGGNQPQHF. The DNA for the CDR3 is TGTGCCAGCAGCTCGGGACAGGGAGGCAATCAGCCCCAGCATTTT.

V usage is TRBV10-1 and J usage is TRBJ2-1, with 7 bases aligning to TRBD1. The CDR3 extends over 14 amino acids. V was clipped by 2 bases and J by 7 bases; unmatched bases: 5. CDR1 is WNHNN and CDR2 is SYGVQD in the germline V gene (reference sequence). CDR3 coding DNA: TGCGCCAGCAGTGAGGAGACAGGGACGAATGAGCAGTTCTTC. Protein sequence: CASSEETGTNEQFF.

The V and J genes are TRBV19 and TRBJ1-4; the match to TRBD1 covers 8 bases. J lost 8 bases, V lost 3 bases, and 8 bases had no gene match. The CDR3 loop spans 15 amino acids. Per germline, CDR1 LNHDA and CDR2 SQIVND (reference sequence). CDR3 bases: TGTGCCAGTAGTATCGACAGGGGCGGCAACGAAAAACTGTTTTTT. Its translation: CASSIDRGGNEKLFF.